This passage covers 8 T cell receptor beta chains from one sample sequenced in a study of blood T cells in healthy people across ages. Together with a sample-barcoded 5' primer, a J-beta primer mix was included in a second PCR lasting roughly 6 to 12 cycles. One entry per CDR3 protein results from TCRdb running MiXCR on the 5' RACE reads. Of about 780,000 distinct CDR3 sequences listed, about 45% are singletons. The sequencing sample was made of blood. The receptors were gathered from an elderly man in good health.

This clonotype came up once. The V gene is TRBV7-9, the J gene TRBJ2-7, with unresolved D. CDR3 length equals 13 residues. Germline V gene data show CDR1 as SEHNR and CDR2 as FQNEAQ (reference sequence). The ends were cut back, 5 bases at V and 3 bases at J, with 11 bases in the middle. CDR3 sequence reads: CASSAKDGYEQYF. As DNA, the CDR3 is TGTGCCAGCAGCGCCAAGGACGGCTACGAGCAGTACTTC.

The rearrangement joins TRBV20-1 to TRBJ1-6, with TRBD1 matching over 9 bases. CDR3 length: 14 residues. The trim removed 6 bases at V and 4 bases at J, leaving 4 bases unmatched. Germline values: CDR1 DFQATT, CDR2 SNEGSKA (reference sequence). CDR3 bases: TGCAGTGCAACACAGGGGGCGTATAATTCACCCCTCCACTTT. This codes for CSATQGAYNSPLHF.

This clonotype was detected only a few times. The chain carries TRBV10-3 and TRBJ2-3, with 7 bases aligning to TRBD2. There are 15 residues in the CDR3. CDR1 and CDR2 from the germline V gene are ENHRY and SYGVKD. V shed 10 bases, J shed 2 bases, and the junction held 12 bases outside the gene matches. CDR3 in amino acids: CATAGAGHTTDTQYF. The CDR3 nucleotides read TGTGCCACCGCGGGAGCCGGTCATACCACAGATACGCAGTATTTT.

The chain links TRBV7-2 to TRBJ2-5; 8 bases map to TRBD1. The germline V gene encodes CDR1 SGHTA and CDR2 FQGNSA. Trimming removed 6 bases from V and 5 bases from J; junction bases left unmatched: 11. The length of the CDR3 is 15 residues. The CDR3, as DNA: TGTGCCAGCAGACCGGTTTCAGGGGGCAGGGAGACCCAGTACTTC. It encodes CASRPVSGGRETQYF.

Worth noting for this clonotype: This could be a read error, since a much larger clone is one nucleotide away. The chain combines TRBV29-1 with TRBJ1-2, with TRBD1 identical over 7 bases. V was clipped by 6 bases and J by 4 bases; unmatched bases: 14. The CDR3 runs 15 residues. Germline-derived CDR1 and CDR2 are SQVTM and ANQGSEA. CDR3 sequence: CSVRGGGEMGYGYTF. The CDR3 DNA follows: TGCAGCGTCCGAGGGGGCGGGGAGATGGGCTATGGCTACACCTTC.

As regards this clonotype: An end of the junction does not agree with germline; a read error may underlie this. The rearrangement uses TRBV7-2 and TRBJ2-1; TRBD2 matches at 7 bases. This CDR3 region has 14 residues. Germline V gene lookup returns CDR1 SGHTA and CDR2 FQGNSA. CDR3 in amino acids: CAGSLTSADNEQFF. CDR3 nucleotide sequence: TGTGCCGGCAGCTTAACTAGCGCTGACAATGAGCAGTTCTTC.

This rearrangement joins TRBV21-1 to TRBJ2-3. TRBV21-1 constitutes a pseudogene. The CDR3 has 14 residues. CDR3 DNA: TGTGCCAGCAGCGGGAATTCCCTCACAGATACGCAGTATTTT. Its translation: CASSGNSLTDTQYF.

The chain uses TRBV24-1 and TRBJ2-3; 11 bases line up with TRBD2. Germline CDR1 reads KGHDR; CDR2 reads SFDVKD. The CDR3 has 15 amino acids. V lost 10 bases, J lost 0 bases, and 5 bases stayed unmatched. DNA for the CDR3: TGTGCCACGACGACTAGCGGGGCGAGCACAGATACGCAGTATTTT. Its translation is CATTTSGASTDTQYF.